Shown below are 2 T cell receptor beta chains from a single sample sequenced in a study of blood T cell repertoires in COVID-19. TCRdb's copy holds only in-frame clones and misses some; the assay was immunoSEQ multiplex PCR. The table includes 170,000 or so clones, approximately 81% detected once. The sequenced material came from peripheral blood. Source of these receptors: a man between 18 and 35 years old with active or convalescent COVID-19.

This clone showed up just a few times. V is TRBV30 and J is TRBJ2-7; the match to TRBD2 covers 7 bases. Germline loops: CDR1 GTSNPN, CDR2 SVGIG (reference sequence). This CDR3 spans 12 amino acids. The V segment lost 5 bases and the J segment 4 bases; nucleotides outside the gene matches: 5. The CDR3 spells CAWGMGGYEQYF. The CDR3 bases are TGTGCCTGGGGGATGGGGGGGTACGAGCAGTACTTC.

The chain combines TRBV5-1 with TRBJ2-3; TRBD2 matches 9 bases. Germline V lookup: CDR1 SGHRS, CDR2 YFSETQ. V shed 2 bases, J shed 6 bases, and the junction held 13 bases outside the gene matches. The CDR3 extends over 17 amino acids. The CDR3 DNA reads as TGCGCCAGCAGCTTAGGGACTAGCCACTACTTGGGGGATACGCAGTATTTT. Its protein product is CASSLGTSHYLGDTQYF. Together with reference TRBV5-1 and TRBJ2-3, the CDR3 gives the full variable domain: KAGVTQTPRYLIKTRGQQVTLSCSPISGHRSVSWYQQTPGQGLQFLFEYFSETQRNKGNFPGRFSGRQFSNSRSEMNVSTLELGDSALYLCASSLGTSHYLGDTQYFGPGTRLTVL.